This T cell receptor (beta chain) is from a study of graft-versus-host responses after intestinal transplantation. Profiling relied on immunoSEQ multiplex PCR, and the TCRdb table lists in-frame clones only, not all of them. This sample yields 60,000 to 90,000 clones, of which around 91% are seen a single time; roughly 1.3% belongs to the top ten. Points on this clone: Its matching antigen is unknown.

The CDR3 spans 13 residues. Germline CDR1 MGHRA, CDR2 YSYEKL. V shed 0 bases and J shed 3 bases, with 2 bases lying between them. The clonotype comes from a human donor who received an intestinal transplant. The sequences come from unstimulated CD8+ T cells sorted from spleen or lymph node cells, collected before intestinal transplant. The rearrangement links TRBV4-1 to TRBJ2-2; the D is unclear. CDR3 loop: CASSQDDTGELFF. DNA for the CDR3: TGCGCCAGCAGCCAAGACGACACCGGGGAGCTGTTTTTT.